One sample yielded the 8 T cell receptor beta chains listed below, sequenced in a study of blood T cell repertoires in COVID-19. Assay: immunoSEQ multiplex PCR; the TCRdb copy retains only in-frame clones and omits some. The profile shows about 160,000 clones, about 85% of them singletons. The sequencing input was PBMCs or T cells enriched from blood (not recorded which). Every receptor here comes from a woman aged 40 to 50 with acute COVID-19.

V is TRBV29-1 and J is TRBJ2-5, with unresolved D. From germline, CDR1 is SQVTM and CDR2 ANQGSEA. This CDR3 is 12 amino acids long. With 3 bases removed from V and 4 bases from J, the gap between germline ends came to 9 bases. CDR3 protein: CSVDGLGETQYF. The CDR3 nucleotides read TGCAGCGTTGACGGGTTGGGAGAGACCCAGTACTTC. Variable domain in full (rest from reference TRBV29-1 and TRBJ2-5): SAVISQKPSRDICQRGTSLTIQCQVDSQVTMMFWYRQQPGQSLTLIATANQGSEATYESGFVIDKFPISRPNLTFSTLTVSNMSPEDSSIYLCSVDGLGETQYFGPGTRLLVL.

CDR3: CASSLDAGSYNEQFF. The CDR3 DNA is TGTGCCAGCAGCTTAGACGCGGGCTCCTACAATGAGCAGTTCTTC. V gene TRBV7-2 combines with J gene TRBJ2-1; TRBD2 might be the D (5 bases). The CDR3 runs 15 residues. CDR1 SGHTA and CDR2 FQGNSA come from the germline V gene. Trimming removed 1 base at V and 0 bases at J, with 7 bases between.

Many counts were recorded for this clone. This chain joins TRBV6-5 and TRBJ2-1; possible D gene TRBD1, 6 bases. The CDR3 is 14 amino acids. CDR1 MNHEY and CDR2 SVGAGI come from the germline V gene. V lost 5 bases and J lost 12, with 20 bases in between. In nucleotides, the CDR3 is TGTGCCAGCAGTCGGGACGCCGCGGTGGGGGCGCAGTTCTTC. This gives the protein CASSRDAAVGAQFF.

V is TRBV3-1 (or the pseudogene TRBV3-2) and J is TRBJ1-3; D is possibly TRBD1 (6 bases). Germline V gene lookup returns CDR1 LGHDT and CDR2 YNNKEL (reference sequence). Deletions cut 6 bases from V and 4 bases from J, with 13 bases between. The CDR3 length is 14 residues. The CDR3 protein is CASRPRGRGNTIYF. CDR3 coding DNA: TGTGCCAGCAGACCCAGGGGCAGGGGAAACACCATATATTTT.

This clone came up many times. The V and J genes are TRBV19 and TRBJ1-2, with D uncertain. Trimming took 7 bases from V and 3 from J, leaving 15 bases between them. This CDR3 spans 14 amino acids. Per the germline V gene, CDR1 is LNHDA and CDR2 is SQIVND (reference sequence). In nucleotides, the CDR3 is TGTGCCAGTAAACGGGGAATCATGGACTATGGCTACACCTTC. Encoded protein: CASKRGIMDYGYTF.

The chain recombines TRBV5-5 with TRBJ1-6; no definite D call. Germline-derived CDR1 and CDR2 are SGHKS and YYEKEE (reference sequence). Trimming left V 4 bases short and J 13 bases short, with 12 bases between. The CDR3 consists of 12 residues. The CDR3 DNA is TGTGCCAGCAGCCCCATCGGGGATCCCCTCCACTTT. It yields the protein CASSPIGDPLHF.

This clone has only a few counts. V usage is TRBV25-1 and J usage is TRBJ2-1, with 8 nucleotides matching TRBD2. V lost 2 bases, J lost 4 bases, and 7 bases stayed unmatched. Germline V gene lookup returns CDR1 MGHDK and CDR2 SYGVNS. The CDR3 has 16 residues. The CDR3 bases are TGTGCCAGCAGTGAACCCGGGACTAGAACTTACAATGAGCAGTTCTTC. Its translation: CASSEPGTRTYNEQFF.

This chain uses TRBV5-4 with TRBJ2-1; 9 bases line up with TRBD2. Per the germline V gene, CDR1 is SGHNT and CDR2 is YYREEE (reference sequence). The CDR3 covers 18 residues. Trimming at V came to 5 bases and at J to 9 bases, leaving 21 bases not matched to a gene. DNA of the CDR3: TGTGCCAGCAGAACCGGGGCAATAGCGGGAGTTGTCGGGAGTGAGCAGTTCTTC. Residues: CASRTGAIAGVVGSEQFF.